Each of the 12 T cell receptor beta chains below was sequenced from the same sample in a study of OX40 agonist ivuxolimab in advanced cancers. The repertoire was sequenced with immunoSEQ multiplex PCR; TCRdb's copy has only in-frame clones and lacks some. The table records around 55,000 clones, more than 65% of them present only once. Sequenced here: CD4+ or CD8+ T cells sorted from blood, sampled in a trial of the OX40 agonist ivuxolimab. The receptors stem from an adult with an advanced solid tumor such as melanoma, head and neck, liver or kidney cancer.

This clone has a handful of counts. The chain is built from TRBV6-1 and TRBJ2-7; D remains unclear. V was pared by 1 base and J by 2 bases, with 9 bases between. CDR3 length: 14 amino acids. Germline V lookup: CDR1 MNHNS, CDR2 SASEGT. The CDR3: CASSEGRGPYEQYF. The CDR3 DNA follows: TGTGCCAGCAGTGAAGGGAGAGGCCCCTACGAGCAGTACTTC.

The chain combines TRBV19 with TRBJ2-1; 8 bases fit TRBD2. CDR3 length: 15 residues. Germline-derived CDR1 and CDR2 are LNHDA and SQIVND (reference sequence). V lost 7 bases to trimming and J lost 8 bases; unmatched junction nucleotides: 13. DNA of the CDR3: TGTGCCAGTATCGGCGGGCTAGCGGGCATATATGAGCAGTTCTTC. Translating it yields CASIGGLAGIYEQFF.

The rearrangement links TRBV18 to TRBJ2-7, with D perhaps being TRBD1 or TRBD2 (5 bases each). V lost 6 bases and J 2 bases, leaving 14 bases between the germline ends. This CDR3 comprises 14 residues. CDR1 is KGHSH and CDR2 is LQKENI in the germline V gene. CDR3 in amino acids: CASSPGTDTYEQYF. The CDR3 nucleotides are TGTGCCAGCTCCCCCGGGACGGATACCTACGAGCAGTACTTC.

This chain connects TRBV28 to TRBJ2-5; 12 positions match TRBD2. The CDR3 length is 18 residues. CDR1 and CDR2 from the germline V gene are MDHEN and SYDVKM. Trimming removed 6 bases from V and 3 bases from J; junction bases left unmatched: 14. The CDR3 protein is CASSPIIRLAGEEETQYF. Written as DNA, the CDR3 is TGTGCCAGCAGCCCCATAATACGACTAGCGGGAGAGGAAGAGACCCAGTACTTC.

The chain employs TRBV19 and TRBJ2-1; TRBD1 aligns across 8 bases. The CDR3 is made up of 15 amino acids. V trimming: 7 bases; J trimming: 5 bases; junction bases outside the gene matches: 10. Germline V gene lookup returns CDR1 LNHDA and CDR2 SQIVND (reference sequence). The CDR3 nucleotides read TGTGCCAGTAACCCGGCAGGGGGCGGCCACAATGAGCAGTTCTTC. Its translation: CASNPAGGGHNEQFF.

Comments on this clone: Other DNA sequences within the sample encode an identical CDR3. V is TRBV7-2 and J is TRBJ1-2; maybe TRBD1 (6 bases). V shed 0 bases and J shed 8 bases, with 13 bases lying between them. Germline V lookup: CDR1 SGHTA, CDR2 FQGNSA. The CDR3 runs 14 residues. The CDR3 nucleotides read TGTGCCAGCAGCTTAGCAGGGGGTAGCTACGGCTACACCTTC. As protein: CASSLAGGSYGYTF.

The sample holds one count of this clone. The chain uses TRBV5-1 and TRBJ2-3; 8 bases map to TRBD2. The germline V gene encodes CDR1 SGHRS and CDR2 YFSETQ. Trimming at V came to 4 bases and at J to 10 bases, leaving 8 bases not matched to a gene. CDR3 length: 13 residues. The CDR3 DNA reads TGCGCCAGCAGCCTCTCCAGCGGGAGTGCGCAGTATTTT. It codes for CASSLSSGSAQYF.

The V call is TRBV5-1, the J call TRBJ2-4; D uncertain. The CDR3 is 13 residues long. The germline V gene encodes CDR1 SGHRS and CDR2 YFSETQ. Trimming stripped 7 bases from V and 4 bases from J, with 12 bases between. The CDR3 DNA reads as TGCGCCAGCTCCCCGATAAGTAAAAACATTCAGTACTTC. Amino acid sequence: CASSPISKNIQYF.

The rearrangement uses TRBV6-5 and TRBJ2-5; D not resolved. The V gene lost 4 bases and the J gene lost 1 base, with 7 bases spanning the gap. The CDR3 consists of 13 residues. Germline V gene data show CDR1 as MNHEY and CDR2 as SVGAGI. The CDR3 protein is CASSSRIQETQYF. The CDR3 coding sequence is TGTGCCAGCAGTTCCAGGATCCAAGAGACCCAGTACTTC.

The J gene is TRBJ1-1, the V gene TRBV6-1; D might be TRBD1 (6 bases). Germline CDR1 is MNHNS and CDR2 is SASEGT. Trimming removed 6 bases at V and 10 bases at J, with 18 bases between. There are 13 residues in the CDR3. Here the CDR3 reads CASSPDRFAVAFF. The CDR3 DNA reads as TGTGCCAGCAGCCCAGACAGGTTCGCGGTAGCTTTCTTT.

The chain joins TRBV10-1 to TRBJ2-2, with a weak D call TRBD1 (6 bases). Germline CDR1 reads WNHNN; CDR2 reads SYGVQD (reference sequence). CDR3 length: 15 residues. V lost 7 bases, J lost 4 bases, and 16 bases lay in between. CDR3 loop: CASKPDRLSTGELFF. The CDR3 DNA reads TGCGCCAGCAAGCCGGACAGATTGAGCACCGGGGAGCTGTTTTTT.

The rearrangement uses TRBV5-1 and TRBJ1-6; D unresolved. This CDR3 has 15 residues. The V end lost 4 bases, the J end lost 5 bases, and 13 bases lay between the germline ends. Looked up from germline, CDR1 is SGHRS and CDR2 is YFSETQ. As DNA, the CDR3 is TGCGCCAGCAGCCCCTGGACGGCGGATAATTCACCCCTCCACTTT. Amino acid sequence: CASSPWTADNSPLHF.